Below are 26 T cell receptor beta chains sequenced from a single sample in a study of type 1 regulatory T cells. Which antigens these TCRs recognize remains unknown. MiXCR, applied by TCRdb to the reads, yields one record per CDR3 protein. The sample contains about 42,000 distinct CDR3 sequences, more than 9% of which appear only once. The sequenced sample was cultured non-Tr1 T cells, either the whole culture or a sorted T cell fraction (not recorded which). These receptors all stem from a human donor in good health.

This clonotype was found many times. CDR3 residues: CASSLGVDSTDTQYF. The CDR3 region has the DNA TGTGCCAGCAGCTTAGGGGTCGACAGCACAGATACGCAGTATTTT. V is TRBV7-9 and J is TRBJ2-3; D uncertain. The V end lost 1 base, the J end lost 0 bases, and 8 bases lay between the germline ends. The length of the CDR3 is 15 residues. Germline CDR1 is SEHNR and CDR2 is FQNEAQ (reference sequence).

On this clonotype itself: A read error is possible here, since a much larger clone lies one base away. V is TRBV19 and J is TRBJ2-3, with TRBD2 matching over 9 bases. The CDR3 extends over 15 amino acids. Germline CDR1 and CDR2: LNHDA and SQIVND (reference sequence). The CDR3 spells CAGSPIAGGTDTQYF. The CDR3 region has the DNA TGTGCCGGTAGCCCCATAGCGGGAGGCACAGATACGCAGTATTTT.

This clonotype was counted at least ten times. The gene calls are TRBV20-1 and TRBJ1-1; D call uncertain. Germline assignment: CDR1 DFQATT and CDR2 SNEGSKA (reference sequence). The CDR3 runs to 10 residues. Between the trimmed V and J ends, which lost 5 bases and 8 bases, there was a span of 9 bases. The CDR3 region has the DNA TGCAGTGCTCCTGTTTCGGAAGCTTTCTTT. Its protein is CSAPVSEAFF.

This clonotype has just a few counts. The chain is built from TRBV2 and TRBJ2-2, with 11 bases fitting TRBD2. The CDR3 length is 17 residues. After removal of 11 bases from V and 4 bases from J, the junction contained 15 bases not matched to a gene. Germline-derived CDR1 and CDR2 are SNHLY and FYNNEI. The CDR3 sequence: CAANHRGTSGPTGELFF. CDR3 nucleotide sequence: TGTGCCGCAAACCACCGCGGGACTAGCGGACCCACCGGGGAGCTGTTTTTT.

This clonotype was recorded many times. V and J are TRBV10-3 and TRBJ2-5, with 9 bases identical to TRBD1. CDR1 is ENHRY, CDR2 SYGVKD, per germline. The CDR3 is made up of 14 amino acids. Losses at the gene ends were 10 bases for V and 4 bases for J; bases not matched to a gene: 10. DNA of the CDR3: TGTGCCACCCGAATGGGACAGGGCGGAGAGACCCAGTACTTC. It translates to CATRMGQGGETQYF.

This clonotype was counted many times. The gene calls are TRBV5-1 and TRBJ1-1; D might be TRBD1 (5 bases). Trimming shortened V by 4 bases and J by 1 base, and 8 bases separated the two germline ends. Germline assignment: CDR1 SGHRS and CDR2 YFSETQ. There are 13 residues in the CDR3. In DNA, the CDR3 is TGCGCCAGCAGCGGACACCCGAACACTGAAGCTTTCTTT. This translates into CASSGHPNTEAFF. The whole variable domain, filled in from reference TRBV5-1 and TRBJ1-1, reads KAGVTQTPRYLIKTRGQQVTLSCSPISGHRSVSWYQQTPGQGLQFLFEYFSETQRNKGNFPGRFSGRQFSNSRSEMNVSTLELGDSALYLCASSGHPNTEAFFGQGTRLTVV.

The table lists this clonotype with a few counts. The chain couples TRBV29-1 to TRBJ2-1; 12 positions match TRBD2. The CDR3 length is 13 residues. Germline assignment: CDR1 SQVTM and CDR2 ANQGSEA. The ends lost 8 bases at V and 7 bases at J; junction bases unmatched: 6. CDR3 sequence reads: CSSGLAGANEQFF. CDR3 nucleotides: TGCAGCTCGGGACTAGCGGGTGCTAATGAGCAGTTCTTC.

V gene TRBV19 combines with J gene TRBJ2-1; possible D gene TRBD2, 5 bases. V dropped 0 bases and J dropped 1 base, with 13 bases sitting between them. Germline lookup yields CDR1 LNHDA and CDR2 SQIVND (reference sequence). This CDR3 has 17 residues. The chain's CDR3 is CASSIEGFRLSYNEQFF. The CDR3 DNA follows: TGTGCCAGTAGTATAGAGGGGTTCCGACTATCCTACAATGAGCAGTTCTTC.

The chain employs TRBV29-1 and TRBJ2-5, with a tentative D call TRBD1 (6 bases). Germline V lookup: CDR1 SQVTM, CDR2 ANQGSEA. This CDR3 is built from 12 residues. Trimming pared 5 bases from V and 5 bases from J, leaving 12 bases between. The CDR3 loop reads CSVFAGAETQYF. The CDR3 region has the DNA TGCAGCGTTTTCGCAGGGGCGGAGACCCAGTACTTC.

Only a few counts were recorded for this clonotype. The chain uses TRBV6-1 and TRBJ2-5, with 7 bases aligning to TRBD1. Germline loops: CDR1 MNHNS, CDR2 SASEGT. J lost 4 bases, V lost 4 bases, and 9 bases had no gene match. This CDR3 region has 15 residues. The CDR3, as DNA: TGTGCCAGCAGTGGGGGACAGAGAAACCGAGAGACCCAGTACTTC. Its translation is CASSGGQRNRETQYF.

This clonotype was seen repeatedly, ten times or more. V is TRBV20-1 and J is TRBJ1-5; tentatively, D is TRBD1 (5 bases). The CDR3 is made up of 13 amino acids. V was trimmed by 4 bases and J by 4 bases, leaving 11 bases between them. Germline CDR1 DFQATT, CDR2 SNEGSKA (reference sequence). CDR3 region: CSATGDRNQPQHF. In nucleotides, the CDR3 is TGCAGTGCTACTGGTGACAGAAATCAGCCCCAGCATTTT.

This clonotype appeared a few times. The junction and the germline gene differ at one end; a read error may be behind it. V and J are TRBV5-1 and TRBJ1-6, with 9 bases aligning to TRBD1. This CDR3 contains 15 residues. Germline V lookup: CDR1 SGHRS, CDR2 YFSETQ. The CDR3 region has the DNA TGCGCCAGCAGCAGGGACAGGGAATATAGTTCACCCCTCCACTTT. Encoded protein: CASSRDREYSSPLHF.

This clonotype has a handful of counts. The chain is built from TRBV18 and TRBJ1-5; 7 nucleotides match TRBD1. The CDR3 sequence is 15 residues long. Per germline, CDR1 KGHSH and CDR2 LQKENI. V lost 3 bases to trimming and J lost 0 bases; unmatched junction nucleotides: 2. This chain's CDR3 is CASSPTGNSNQPQHF. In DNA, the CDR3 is TGTGCCAGCTCACCGACAGGGAATAGCAATCAGCCCCAGCATTTT.

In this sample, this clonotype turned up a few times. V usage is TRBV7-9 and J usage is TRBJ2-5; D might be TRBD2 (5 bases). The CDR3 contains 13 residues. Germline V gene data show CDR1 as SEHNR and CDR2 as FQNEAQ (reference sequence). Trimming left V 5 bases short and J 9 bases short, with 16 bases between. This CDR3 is CASSRTLEVAQYF. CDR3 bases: TGTGCCAGCAGCCGGACTTTAGAGGTGGCCCAGTACTTC.

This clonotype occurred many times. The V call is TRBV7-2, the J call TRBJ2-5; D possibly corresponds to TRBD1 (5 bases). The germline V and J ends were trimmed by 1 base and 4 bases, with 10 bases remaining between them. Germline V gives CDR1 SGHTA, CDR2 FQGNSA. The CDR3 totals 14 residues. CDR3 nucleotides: TGTGCCAGCAGCTTAGTCTCTGGGGCAGAGACCCAGTACTTC. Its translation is CASSLVSGAETQYF.

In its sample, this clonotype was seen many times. CDR3 nucleotides: TGTGCCAGCAGTGATGTGGTCTATGGCTACACCTTC. Its translation: CASSDVVYGYTF. The gene calls are TRBV25-1 and TRBJ1-2; D is uncertain. The V end lost 3 bases, the J end lost 4 bases, and 6 bases lay between the germline ends. Germline V lookup: CDR1 MGHDK, CDR2 SYGVNS. The CDR3 length is 12 residues.

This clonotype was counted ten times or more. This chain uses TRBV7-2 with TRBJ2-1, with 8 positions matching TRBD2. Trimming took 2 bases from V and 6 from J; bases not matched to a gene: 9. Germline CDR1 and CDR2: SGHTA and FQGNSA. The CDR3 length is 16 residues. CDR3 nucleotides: TGTGCCAGCAGCTTACTAAGGGCACTAGCGGCCAATGAGCAGTTCTTC. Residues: CASSLLRALAANEQFF.

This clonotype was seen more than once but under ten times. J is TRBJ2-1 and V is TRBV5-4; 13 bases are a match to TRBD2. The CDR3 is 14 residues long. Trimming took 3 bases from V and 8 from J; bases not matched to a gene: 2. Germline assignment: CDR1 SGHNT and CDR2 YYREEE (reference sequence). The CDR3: CASSWTSGSYEQFF. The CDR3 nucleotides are TGTGCCAGCAGCTGGACTAGCGGGAGCTATGAGCAGTTCTTC.

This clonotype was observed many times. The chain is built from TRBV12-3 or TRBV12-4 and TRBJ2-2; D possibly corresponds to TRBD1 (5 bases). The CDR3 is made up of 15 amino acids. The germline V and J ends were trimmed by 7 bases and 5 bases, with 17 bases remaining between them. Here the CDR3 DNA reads TGTGCCAGCATCGATGGGGCCCCTATTACCGGGGAGCTGTTTTTT. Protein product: CASIDGAPITGELFF.

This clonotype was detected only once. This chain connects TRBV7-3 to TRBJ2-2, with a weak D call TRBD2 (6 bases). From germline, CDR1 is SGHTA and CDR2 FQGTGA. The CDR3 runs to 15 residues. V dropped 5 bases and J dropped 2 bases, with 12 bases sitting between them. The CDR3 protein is CASSLSTRNTGELFF. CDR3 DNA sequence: TGTGCCAGCAGCCTCTCGACTAGAAACACCGGGGAGCTGTTTTTT.

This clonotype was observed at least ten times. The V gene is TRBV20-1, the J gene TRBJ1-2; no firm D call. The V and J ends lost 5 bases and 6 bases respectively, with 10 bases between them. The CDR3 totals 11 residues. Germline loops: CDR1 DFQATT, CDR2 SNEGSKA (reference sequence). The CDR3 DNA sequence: TGCAGTGCTGTCCCGGGTCATGGCTACACCTTC. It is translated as CSAVPGHGYTF.

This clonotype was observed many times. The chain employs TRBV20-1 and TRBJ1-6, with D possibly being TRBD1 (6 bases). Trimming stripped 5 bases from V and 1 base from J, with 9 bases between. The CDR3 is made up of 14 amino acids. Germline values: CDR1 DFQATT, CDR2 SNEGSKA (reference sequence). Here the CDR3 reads CSAPRGSYNSPLHF. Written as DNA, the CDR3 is TGCAGTGCTCCCAGGGGTTCCTATAATTCACCCCTCCACTTT.

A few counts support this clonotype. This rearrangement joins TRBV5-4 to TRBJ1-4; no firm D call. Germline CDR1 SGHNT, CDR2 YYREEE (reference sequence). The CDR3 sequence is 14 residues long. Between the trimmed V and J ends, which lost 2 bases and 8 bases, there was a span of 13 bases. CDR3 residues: CASSLGGHREKLFF. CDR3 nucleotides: TGTGCCAGCAGCTTAGGCGGCCATCGGGAAAAACTGTTTTTT.

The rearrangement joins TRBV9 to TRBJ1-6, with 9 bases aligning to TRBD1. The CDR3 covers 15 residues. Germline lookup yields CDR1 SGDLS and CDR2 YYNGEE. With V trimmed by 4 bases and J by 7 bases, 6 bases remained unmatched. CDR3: CASSPGQGKNSPLHF. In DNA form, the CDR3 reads TGTGCCAGCAGCCCCGGACAGGGGAAGAATTCACCCCTCCACTTT. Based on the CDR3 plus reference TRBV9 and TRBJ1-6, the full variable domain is DSGVTQTPKHLITATGQRVTLRCSPRSGDLSVYWYQQSLDQGLQFLIQYYNGEERAKGNILERFSAQQFPDLHSELNLSSLELGDSALYFCASSPGQGKNSPLHFGNGTRLTVT.

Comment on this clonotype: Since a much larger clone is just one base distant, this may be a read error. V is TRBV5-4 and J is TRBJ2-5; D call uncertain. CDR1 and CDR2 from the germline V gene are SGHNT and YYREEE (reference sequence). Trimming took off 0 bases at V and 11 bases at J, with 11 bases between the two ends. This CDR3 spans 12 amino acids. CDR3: CASSLGPNEQYF. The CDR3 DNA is TGTGCCAGCAGCTTGGGACCCAATGAGCAGTACTTC.

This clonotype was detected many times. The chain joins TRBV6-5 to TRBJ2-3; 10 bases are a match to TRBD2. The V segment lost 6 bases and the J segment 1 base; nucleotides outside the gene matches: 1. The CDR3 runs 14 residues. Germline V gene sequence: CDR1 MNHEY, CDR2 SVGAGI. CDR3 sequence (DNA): TGTGCCAGCAGAGGACTAGCGGGCACAGATACGCAGTATTTT. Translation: CASRGLAGTDTQYF.